This is a list of T cell receptor beta chains from one sample in a study of metastatic and nonmetastatic thyroid tumors. TCRdb reanalyzed the PCR reads with MiXCR. This table has about 21,000 clones, 15% to 20% appearing once. Sequenced sample: blood. These receptors all stem from a male donor with papillary thyroid cancer or a benign thyroid nodule (not recorded which). Some clones in this sample may be carry-over from other donors' samples. The CDR3 runs from the conserved cysteine through the conserved F or W. D genes are given only for firm matches. Size is omitted from some rows. Given values are once, few, many or a class for expanded clones.

V gene	D gene	clone size	J gene	CDR3 protein	CDR3 DNA
TRBV12-3/TRBV12-4	TRBD2	.	TRBJ2-5	CASSSTSRGETQYF	TGTGCCAGCAGTTCGACTAGCCGGGGGGAGACCCAGTACTTC
TRBV4-1	TRBD2	many	TRBJ2-1	CASSQPPSGSLADEQFF	TGCGCCAGCAGCCAACCCCCTAGCGGGAGTCTTGCGGATGAGCAGTTCTTC
TRBV20-1	.	many	TRBJ1-2	CSARRKGRRPSF	TGCAGTGCCAGAAGGAAGGGGCGCAGGCCGAGCTTC
TRBV6-1	.	few	TRBJ1-2	CASSRPRGWNDGCTF	TGTGCCAGCAGCCGACCCCGGGGGTGGAACGATGGCTGCACCTTC
TRBV7-9	TRBD2	many	TRBJ2-1	CASSLALAGSYNEQFF	TGTGCCAGCAGCTTAGCCCTAGCGGGGTCCTACAATGAGCAGTTCTTC
TRBV6-2/TRBV6-3	TRBD2	many	TRBJ2-1	CASSPLSGRINEQFF	TGTGCCAGCAGTCCCCTTAGCGGGAGGATCAATGAGCAGTTCTTC
TRBV6-1	TRBD2	many	TRBJ2-3	CASSGLAGAVSDTQYF	TGTGCCAGCAGCGGACTAGCGGGAGCGGTATCAGATACGCAGTATTTT
TRBV12-3/TRBV12-4	.	few	TRBJ2-1	CAISLAPMGQFF	TGTGCCATCAGTTTAGCGCCCATGGGGCAGTTCTTC
TRBV12-3/TRBV12-4	.	few	TRBJ1-1	CASRWTEMNTGAFF	TGTGCCAGCAGGTGGACAGAGATGAACACTGGAGCTTTCTTT
TRBV12-3/TRBV12-4	.	medium-sized	TRBJ2-1	CASSLRGYEQFF	TGTGCCAGCAGTTTAAGGGGCTATGAGCAGTTCTTC
TRBV20-1	TRBD1	.	TRBJ2-6	CSARTGTSGANVLTF	TGCAGTGCTAGGACAGGGACCTCTGGGGCCAACGTCCTGACTTTC
TRBV6-5	.	few	TRBJ2-2	CASSFPQGVNTGDLFF	TGTGCCAGTAGTTTCCCACAGGGCGTGAACACCGGGGATCTGTTTTTT
TRBV6-1	TRBD2	many	TRBJ2-3	CASSELAGGPDTQYF	TGTGCCAGCAGTGAACTAGCGGGGGGGCCAGATACGCAGTATTTT
TRBV24-1	.	.	TRBJ1-1	CATSRGLGTEAFF	TGTGCCACCAGTAGGGGGTTGGGCACTGAAGCTTTCTTT